One and the same sample provided the 25 T cell receptor beta chains below, sequenced in a study of cytomegalovirus exposure and HLA in healthy donors. Researchers ran the PCR with 60 Vbeta and 13 Jbeta primers. Profiled with immunoSEQ multiplex PCR; TCRdb holds only in-frame clones, not every one. The repertoire has approximately 76,000 clones, roughly 85% of them found once; the top ten carry roughly 2.5%. The specimen sequenced was PBMCs. The origin of the receptors is a man aged 25-45 years in good health and CMV-seronegative.

The chain uses TRBV6-5 and TRBJ2-2; D gene uncertain. This CDR3 spans 13 amino acids. Germline V gene data show CDR1 as MNHEY and CDR2 as SVGAGI. Deletions cut 11 bases from V and 3 bases from J, with 13 bases between. This CDR3 is CASWAGHTGELFF. The CDR3 DNA sequence: TGTGCCTCTTGGGCAGGCCACACCGGGGAGCTGTTTTTT.

CDR3 coding DNA: TGTGCCACCCAGGGGGCGCTGGGGACCCAGTACTTC. Translating gives CATQGALGTQYF. The chain combines TRBV6-5 with TRBJ2-5, with TRBD1 matching 8 bases. The junction had 8 bases not matched to a gene; V was cut back by 10 bases and J by 7 bases. In germline, CDR1 is MNHEY, CDR2 SVGAGI. There are 12 residues in the CDR3.

This sequence joins TRBV6-4 and TRBJ2-3; the D gene is possibly TRBD1 (6 bases). CDR3 size: 16 residues. Germline CDR1 MRHNA, CDR2 SNTAGT. V gave up 5 bases and J gave up 0 bases, with 15 bases separating them. The CDR3 spells CASSLQRTVSTDTQYF. Here the CDR3 DNA reads TGTGCCAGCAGTTTACAACGGACAGTTAGCACAGATACGCAGTATTTT.

The rearrangement uses TRBV6-4 and TRBJ2-7; weak D call: TRBD1 (5 bases). Germline CDR1 reads MRHNA; CDR2 reads SNTAGT. The CDR3 length is 12 residues. V was cut by 9 bases and J by 3 bases, with 12 bases left in between. CDR3 sequence: CASSQQVYEQYF. The DNA of the CDR3 is TGTGCCAGTTCACAACAGGTCTACGAGCAGTACTTC.

The rearrangement joins TRBV5-1 to TRBJ2-1, with 8 nucleotides matching TRBD1. The junction had 5 bases not matched to a gene; V was cut back by 3 bases and J by 3 bases. This CDR3 spans 15 amino acids. Looked up from germline, CDR1 is SGHRS and CDR2 is YFSETQ. CDR3 protein: CASSSTGGIYNEQFF. In DNA form, the CDR3 reads TGCGCCAGCAGCTCCACAGGGGGTATCTACAATGAGCAGTTCTTC. Full variable domain (outside the CDR3, taken from reference TRBV5-1 and TRBJ2-1): KAGVTQTPRYLIKTRGQQVTLSCSPISGHRSVSWYQQTPGQGLQFLFEYFSETQRNKGNFPGRFSGRQFSNSRSEMNVSTLELGDSALYLCASSSTGGIYNEQFFGPGTRLTVL.

This clone has more than one count but fewer than ten. The chain couples TRBV6-5 to TRBJ2-7; D call uncertain. Per the germline V gene, CDR1 is MNHEY and CDR2 is SVGAGI. V lost 0 bases and J 4 bases, leaving 13 bases between the germline ends. This CDR3 has 15 residues. The CDR3 nucleotides read TGTGCCAGCAGTTACTCGAAGTTCGGTCCTTACGAGCAGTACTTC. Its translation is CASSYSKFGPYEQYF.

This chain uses TRBV2 with TRBJ1-2; D gene uncertain. This CDR3 has 12 residues. Trimming took off 4 bases at V and 1 base at J, with 4 bases between the two ends. Per the germline V gene, CDR1 is SNHLY and CDR2 is FYNNEI. The CDR3 loop reads CASSGLNYGYTF. CDR3 DNA: TGTGCCAGCAGTGGTCTTAACTATGGCTACACCTTC.

Turning to this clone: Other DNA variants within this sample encode the same CDR3. The chain uses TRBV9 and TRBJ2-5, with 7 bases fitting TRBD2. V lost 0 bases and J lost 5; bases outside the gene matches: 4. The CDR3 is 14 residues long. Germline CDR1 is SGDLS and CDR2 is YYNGEE. CDR3 coding DNA: TGTGCCAGCAGCGTAGGCGGGGGAGGGGAGACCCAGTACTTC. It codes for CASSVGGGGETQYF.

The J gene is TRBJ2-1, the V gene TRBV5-4, with D maybe TRBD1 (5 bases). The V end was cut by 1 base, the J end by 5 bases, with 7 bases between. CDR1 and CDR2 from the germline V gene are SGHNT and YYREEE (reference sequence). The CDR3 totals 13 residues. The CDR3, as DNA: TGTGCCAGCAGCTTGAGGGGTAACAATGAGCAGTTCTTC. Translation: CASSLRGNNEQFF.

The chain recombines TRBV11-2 with TRBJ2-1, with 9 positions matching TRBD2. The CDR3 has 15 amino acids. Germline values: CDR1 SGHAT, CDR2 FQNNGV. V shed 0 bases, J shed 7 bases, and the junction held 4 bases outside the gene matches. DNA for the CDR3: TGTGCCAGCAGCTTAGAGCGGGGGGGATGGAATGAGCAGTTCTTC. Its protein is CASSLERGGWNEQFF. Full variable domain (outside the CDR3, taken from reference TRBV11-2 and TRBJ2-1): EAGVAQSPRYKIIEKRQSVAFWCNPISGHATLYWYQQILGQGPKLLIQFQNNGVVDDSQLPKDRFSAERLKGVDSTLKIQPAKLEDSAVYLCASSLERGGWNEQFFGPGTRLTVL.

The chain recombines TRBV6-4 with TRBJ2-3, with 10 bases fitting TRBD1. V trimming: 3 bases; J trimming: 1 base; junction bases outside the gene matches: 1. This CDR3 comprises 15 residues. From germline, CDR1 is MRHNA and CDR2 SNTAGT. The CDR3: CASSEGTGGTDTQYF. CDR3 nucleotide sequence: TGTGCCAGCAGTGAGGGGACAGGGGGCACAGATACGCAGTATTTT.

The chain uses TRBV28 and TRBJ1-5; 7 nucleotides line up with TRBD1. The J segment lost 6 bases and the V segment lost 2 bases, leaving 7 bases of the junction unmatched. From germline, CDR1 is MDHEN and CDR2 SYDVKM. The CDR3 is 15 residues long. CDR3 region: CASSLKDRFVQPQHF. The CDR3 DNA is TGTGCCAGCAGTTTAAAGGACAGGTTCGTTCAGCCCCAGCATTTT.

This clone appeared a few times. This chain links TRBV5-1 with TRBJ1-1, with 8 bases matching TRBD1. The trim removed 9 bases at V and 5 bases at J, leaving 12 bases unmatched. Germline CDR1 reads SGHRS; CDR2 reads YFSETQ. The CDR3 contains 14 residues. The CDR3 reads CATQHGQGGTEAFF. CDR3 DNA: TGCGCCACCCAGCACGGACAGGGAGGAACTGAAGCTTTCTTT.

The chain couples TRBV6-5 to TRBJ2-1; 9 bases map to TRBD1. CDR1 and CDR2 from the germline V gene are MNHEY and SVGAGI. The J segment lost 2 bases and the V segment lost 6 bases, leaving 5 bases of the junction unmatched. The CDR3 spans 15 residues. The CDR3 sequence: CASSFGQGPYNEQFF. The DNA of the CDR3 is TGTGCCAGCAGCTTTGGACAGGGGCCCTACAATGAGCAGTTCTTC.

This clone showed up just a few times. The CDR3 protein is CAIRRGGDNEQFF. The CDR3 DNA reads TGTGCCATCAGAAGGGGGGGGGACAATGAGCAGTTCTTC. V and J are TRBV10-3 and TRBJ2-1; possible D gene TRBD2, 7 bases. The CDR3 extends over 13 amino acids. V lost 6 bases to trimming and J lost 5 bases, with 11 bases between them. Germline V gives CDR1 ENHRY, CDR2 SYGVKD.

About this clone itself: Relative to the germline gene, one junction end is altered; a read error may explain this. V usage is TRBV29-1 and J usage is TRBJ1-1; D unresolved. The CDR3 contains 8 residues. Germline CDR1 SQVTM, CDR2 ANQGSEA. CDR3: CSVGVRGF. In nucleotides, the CDR3 is TGCAGCGTTGGAGTCCGGGGCTTT.

The gene calls are TRBV7-9 and TRBJ2-3; 9 nucleotides match TRBD2. V shed 1 base and J 0 bases; nucleotides not matched to a gene: 2. Germline values: CDR1 SEHNR, CDR2 FQNEAQ (reference sequence). CDR3 size: 16 residues. CDR3 nucleotides: TGTGCCAGCAGCTTAGGACTAGCGGCTAGCACAGATACGCAGTATTTT. Amino acid sequence: CASSLGLAASTDTQYF.

The chain recombines TRBV6-5 with TRBJ2-7; the match to TRBD1 covers 9 bases. Germline V lookup: CDR1 MNHEY, CDR2 SVGAGI. The CDR3 totals 15 residues. J lost 4 bases, V lost 2 bases, and 6 bases had no gene match. CDR3 in amino acids: CASSYGYRGRYEQYF. The CDR3 bases are TGTGCCAGCAGTTACGGGTACAGGGGGCGGTACGAGCAGTACTTC.

The V gene is TRBV2, the J gene TRBJ1-5, with TRBD1 matching 8 bases. Germline V gene sequence: CDR1 SNHLY, CDR2 FYNNEI. CDR3 length equals 15 residues. V was clipped by 6 bases and J by 6 bases; unmatched bases: 10. The CDR3, as DNA: TGTGCCAGCAGGTTACAGGGGGTCGATGGTCAGCCCCAGCATTTT. Encoded protein: CASRLQGVDGQPQHF. The whole variable domain, remainder taken from reference TRBV2 and TRBJ1-5, is EPEVTQTPSHQVTQMGQEVILRCVPISNHLYFYWYRQILGQKVEFLVSFYNNEISEKSEIFDDQFSVERPDGSNFTLKIRSTKLEDSAMYFCASRLQGVDGQPQHFGDGTRLSIL.

CDR3 bases: TGTGCCAGCCTCAAGGTCAGGGAGCAGTACTTC. Translated, it gives CASLKVREQYF. The rearrangement joins TRBV2 to TRBJ2-7; D is unclear. Trimming pared 8 bases from V and 7 bases from J, leaving 12 bases between. The germline gives CDR1 SNHLY, CDR2 FYNNEI. CDR3 length equals 11 residues.

V gene TRBV6-5 combines with J gene TRBJ1-5; 7 nucleotides align to TRBD1. Germline values: CDR1 MNHEY, CDR2 SVGAGI. The CDR3 has 15 residues. The V and J ends lost 6 bases and 5 bases, in that order; junction bases with no gene match: 10. CDR3 coding DNA: TGTGCCAGCAGCCAACAGGGGACCAGGGATCAGCCCCAGCATTTT. Translating it yields CASSQQGTRDQPQHF.

This rearrangement joins TRBV6-1 to TRBJ2-2; weak D call: TRBD2 (5 bases). Germline values: CDR1 MNHNS, CDR2 SASEGT. The ends were cut back, 11 bases at V and 5 bases at J, with 21 bases in the middle. CDR3 length: 15 amino acids. For the CDR3, the DNA is TGTGCCGCTCGGGCCTTCCTAACGGGGACCGGGGAGCTGTTTTTT. Protein product: CAARAFLTGTGELFF.

The sample holds one count of this clone. Within the sample, other DNA sequences also encode this same CDR3. The rearrangement links TRBV30 to TRBJ1-1, with TRBD1 matching 7 bases. Trimming removed 5 bases from V and 11 bases from J; junction bases left unmatched: 11. CDR3 length: 12 amino acids. Germline CDR1 GTSNPN, CDR2 SVGIG (reference sequence). The CDR3 DNA is TGTGCCTGGTCCGGACAGGCTATCGAGGCTTTCTTT. This encodes CAWSGQAIEAFF.

V is TRBV5-4 and J is TRBJ2-7; the D gene is possibly TRBD2 (5 bases). Germline-derived CDR1 and CDR2 are SGHNT and YYREEE (reference sequence). This CDR3 region has 13 residues. The ends were cut back, 1 base at V and 3 bases at J, with 8 bases in the middle. The CDR3 protein is CASSLNGVYEQYF. Written as DNA, the CDR3 is TGTGCCAGCAGCTTGAACGGGGTCTACGAGCAGTACTTC.

For the CDR3, the DNA is TGTGCCAGCAGCGCCAGGAAAATTACGGCCAATGAAAAACTGTTTTTT. Translating it yields CASSARKITANEKLFF. The rearrangement joins TRBV7-9 to TRBJ1-4; D uncertain. The V gene lost 5 bases and the J gene lost 5 bases, with 18 bases spanning the gap. This CDR3 has 16 amino acids. Germline CDR1 SEHNR, CDR2 FQNEAQ (reference sequence).